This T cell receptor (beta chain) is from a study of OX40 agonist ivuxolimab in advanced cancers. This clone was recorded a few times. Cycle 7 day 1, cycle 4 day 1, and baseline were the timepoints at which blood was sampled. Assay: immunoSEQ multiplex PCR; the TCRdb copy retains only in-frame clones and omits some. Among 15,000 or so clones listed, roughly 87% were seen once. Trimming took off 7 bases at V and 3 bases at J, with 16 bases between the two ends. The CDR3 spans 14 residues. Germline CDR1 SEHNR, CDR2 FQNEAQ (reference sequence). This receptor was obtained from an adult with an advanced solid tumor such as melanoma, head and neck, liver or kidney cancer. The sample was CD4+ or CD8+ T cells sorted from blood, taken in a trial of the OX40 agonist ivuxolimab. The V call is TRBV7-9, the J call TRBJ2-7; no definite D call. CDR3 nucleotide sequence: TGTGCCAGCACCGGACGTCCCGGTTTCTACGAGCAGTACTTC. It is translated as CASTGRPGFYEQYF.